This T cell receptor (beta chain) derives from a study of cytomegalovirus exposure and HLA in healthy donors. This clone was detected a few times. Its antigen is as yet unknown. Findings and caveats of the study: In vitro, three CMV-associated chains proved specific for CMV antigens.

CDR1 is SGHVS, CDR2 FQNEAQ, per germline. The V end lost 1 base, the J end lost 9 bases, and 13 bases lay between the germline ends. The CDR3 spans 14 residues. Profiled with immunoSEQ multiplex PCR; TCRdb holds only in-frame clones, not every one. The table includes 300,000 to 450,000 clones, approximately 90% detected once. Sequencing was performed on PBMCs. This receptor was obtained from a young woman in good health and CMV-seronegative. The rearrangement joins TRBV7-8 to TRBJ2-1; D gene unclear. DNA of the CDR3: TGTGCCAGCAGCTTAGATCCCTCCGCGCGTGAGCAGTTCTTC. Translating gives CASSLDPSAREQFF.